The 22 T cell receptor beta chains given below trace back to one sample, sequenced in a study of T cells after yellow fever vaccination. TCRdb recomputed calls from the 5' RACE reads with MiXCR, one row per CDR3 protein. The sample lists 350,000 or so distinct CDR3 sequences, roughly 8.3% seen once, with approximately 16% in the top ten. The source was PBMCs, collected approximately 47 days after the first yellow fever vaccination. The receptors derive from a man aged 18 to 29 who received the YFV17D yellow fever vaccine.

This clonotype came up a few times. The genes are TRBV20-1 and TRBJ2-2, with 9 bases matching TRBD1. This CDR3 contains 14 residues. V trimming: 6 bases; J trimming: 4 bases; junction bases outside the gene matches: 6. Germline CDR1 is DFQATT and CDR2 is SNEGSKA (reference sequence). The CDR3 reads CSARDRAFTGELFF. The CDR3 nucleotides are TGCAGTGCAAGGGACAGGGCCTTCACCGGGGAGCTGTTTTTT.

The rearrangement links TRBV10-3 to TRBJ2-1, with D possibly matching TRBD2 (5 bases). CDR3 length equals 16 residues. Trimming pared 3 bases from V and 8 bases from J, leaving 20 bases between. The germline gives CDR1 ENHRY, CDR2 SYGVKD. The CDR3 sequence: CAISEGGPFSGYEQFF. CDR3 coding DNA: TGTGCCATCAGTGAAGGCGGGCCCTTTTCGGGCTATGAGCAGTTCTTC.

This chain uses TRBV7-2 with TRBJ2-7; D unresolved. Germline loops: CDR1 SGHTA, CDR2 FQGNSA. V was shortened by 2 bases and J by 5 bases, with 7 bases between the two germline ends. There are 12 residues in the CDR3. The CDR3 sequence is CASSLTANEQYF. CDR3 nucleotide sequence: TGTGCCAGCAGCTTAACCGCGAACGAGCAGTACTTC.

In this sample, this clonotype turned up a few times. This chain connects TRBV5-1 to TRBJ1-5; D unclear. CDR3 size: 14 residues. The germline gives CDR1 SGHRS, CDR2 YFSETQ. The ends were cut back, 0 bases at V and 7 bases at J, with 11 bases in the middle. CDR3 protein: CASSLDGIGQPQHF. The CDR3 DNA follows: TGCGCCAGCAGCTTGGACGGAATAGGACAGCCCCAGCATTTT.

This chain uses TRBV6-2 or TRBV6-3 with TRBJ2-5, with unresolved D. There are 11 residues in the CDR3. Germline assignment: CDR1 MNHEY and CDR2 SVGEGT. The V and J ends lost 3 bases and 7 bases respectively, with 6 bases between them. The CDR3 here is CASSYSVTQYF. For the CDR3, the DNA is TGTGCCAGCAGTTATTCGGTGACCCAGTACTTC.

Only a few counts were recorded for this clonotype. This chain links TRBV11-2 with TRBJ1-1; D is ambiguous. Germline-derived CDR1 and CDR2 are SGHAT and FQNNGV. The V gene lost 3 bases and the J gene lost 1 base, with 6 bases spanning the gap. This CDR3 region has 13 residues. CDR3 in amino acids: CASSFPQNTEAFF. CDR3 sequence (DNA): TGTGCCAGCAGCTTTCCCCAGAACACTGAAGCTTTCTTT. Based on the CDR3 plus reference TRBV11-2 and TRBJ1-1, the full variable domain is EAGVAQSPRYKIIEKRQSVAFWCNPISGHATLYWYQQILGQGPKLLIQFQNNGVVDDSQLPKDRFSAERLKGVDSTLKIQPAKLEDSAVYLCASSFPQNTEAFFGQGTRLTVV.

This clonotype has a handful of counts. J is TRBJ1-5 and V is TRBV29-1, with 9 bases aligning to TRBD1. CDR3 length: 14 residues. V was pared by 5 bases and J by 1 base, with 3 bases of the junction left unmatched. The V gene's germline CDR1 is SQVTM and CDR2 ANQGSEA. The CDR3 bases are TGCAGCGTTCGAGGACAGGGGAGCAATCAGCCCCAGCATTTT. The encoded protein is CSVRGQGSNQPQHF.

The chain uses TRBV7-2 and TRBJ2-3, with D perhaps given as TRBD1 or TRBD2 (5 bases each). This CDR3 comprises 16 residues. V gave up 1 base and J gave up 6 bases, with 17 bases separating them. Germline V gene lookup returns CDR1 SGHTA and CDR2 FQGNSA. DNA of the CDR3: TGTGCCAGCAGCTTAGTTGGGACCCAGACCACGGATACGCAGTATTTT. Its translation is CASSLVGTQTTDTQYF.

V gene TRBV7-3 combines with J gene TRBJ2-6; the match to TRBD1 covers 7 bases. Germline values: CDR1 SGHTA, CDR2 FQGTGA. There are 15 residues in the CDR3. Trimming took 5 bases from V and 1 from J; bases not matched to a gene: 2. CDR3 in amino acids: CASSQTGSGANVLTF. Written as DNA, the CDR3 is TGTGCCAGCAGCCAGACAGGGTCTGGGGCCAACGTCCTGACTTTC.

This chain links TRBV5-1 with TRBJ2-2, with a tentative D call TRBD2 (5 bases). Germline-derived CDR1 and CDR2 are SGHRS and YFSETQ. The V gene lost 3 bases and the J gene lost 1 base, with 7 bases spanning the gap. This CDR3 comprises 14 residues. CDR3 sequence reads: CASSWSGNTGELFF. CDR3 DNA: TGCGCCAGCAGCTGGAGCGGGAACACCGGGGAGCTGTTTTTT. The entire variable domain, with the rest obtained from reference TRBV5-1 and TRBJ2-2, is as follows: KAGVTQTPRYLIKTRGQQVTLSCSPISGHRSVSWYQQTPGQGLQFLFEYFSETQRNKGNFPGRFSGRQFSNSRSEMNVSTLELGDSALYLCASSWSGNTGELFFGEGSRLTVL.

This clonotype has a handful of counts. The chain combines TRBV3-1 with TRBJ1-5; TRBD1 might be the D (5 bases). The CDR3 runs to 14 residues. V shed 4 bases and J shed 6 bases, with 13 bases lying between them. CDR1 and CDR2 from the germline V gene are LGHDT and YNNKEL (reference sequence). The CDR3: CASSLRGVGQPQHF. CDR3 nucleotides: TGTGCCAGCAGCCTTCGAGGGGTCGGTCAGCCCCAGCATTTT.

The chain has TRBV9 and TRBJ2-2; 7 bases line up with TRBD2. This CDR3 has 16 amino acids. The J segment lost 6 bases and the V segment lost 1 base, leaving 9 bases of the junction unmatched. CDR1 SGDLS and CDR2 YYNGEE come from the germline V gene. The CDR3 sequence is CASSVPRIGGAGELFF. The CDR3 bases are TGTGCCAGCAGCGTACCGCGAATTGGGGGGGCCGGGGAGCTGTTTTTT.

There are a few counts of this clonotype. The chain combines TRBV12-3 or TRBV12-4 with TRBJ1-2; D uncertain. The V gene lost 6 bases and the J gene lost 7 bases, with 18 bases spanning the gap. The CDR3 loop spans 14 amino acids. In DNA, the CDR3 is TGTGCCAGCAGCAACACACATCTCCGCACTGGCTACACCTTC. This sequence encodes CASSNTHLRTGYTF.

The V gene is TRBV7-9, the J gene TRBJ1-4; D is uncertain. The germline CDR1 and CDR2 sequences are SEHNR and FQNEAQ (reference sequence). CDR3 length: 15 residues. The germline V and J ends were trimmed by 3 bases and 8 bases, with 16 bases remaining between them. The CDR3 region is CASSFGPQRREKLFF. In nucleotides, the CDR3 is TGTGCCAGCAGCTTTGGACCGCAAAGAAGGGAAAAACTGTTTTTT.

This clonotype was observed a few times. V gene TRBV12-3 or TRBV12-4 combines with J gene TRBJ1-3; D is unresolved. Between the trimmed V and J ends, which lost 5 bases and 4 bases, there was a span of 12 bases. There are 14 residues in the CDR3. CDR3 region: CASSRQSNGNTIYF. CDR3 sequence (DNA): TGTGCCAGCAGTAGGCAAAGCAACGGAAACACCATATATTTT.

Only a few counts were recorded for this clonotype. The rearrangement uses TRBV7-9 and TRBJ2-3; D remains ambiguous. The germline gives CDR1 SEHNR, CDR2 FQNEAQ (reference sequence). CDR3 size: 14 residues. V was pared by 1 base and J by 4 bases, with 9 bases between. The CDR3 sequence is CASSLDPTADTQYF. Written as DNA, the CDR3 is TGTGCCAGCAGCTTAGACCCCACGGCAGATACGCAGTATTTT.

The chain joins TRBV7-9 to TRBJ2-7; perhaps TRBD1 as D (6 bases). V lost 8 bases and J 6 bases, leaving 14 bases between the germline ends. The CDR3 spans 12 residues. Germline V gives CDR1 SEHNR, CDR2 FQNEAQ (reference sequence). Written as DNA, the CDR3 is TGTGCCAGCCAAACAGGGAATAGCGAGCAGTACTTC. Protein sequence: CASQTGNSEQYF. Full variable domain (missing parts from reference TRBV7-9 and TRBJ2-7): DTGVSQNPRHKITKRGQNVTFRCDPISEHNRLYWYRQTLGQGPEFLTYFQNEAQLEKSRLLSDRFSAERPKGSFSTLEIQRTEQGDSAMYLCASQTGNSEQYFGPGTRLTVT.

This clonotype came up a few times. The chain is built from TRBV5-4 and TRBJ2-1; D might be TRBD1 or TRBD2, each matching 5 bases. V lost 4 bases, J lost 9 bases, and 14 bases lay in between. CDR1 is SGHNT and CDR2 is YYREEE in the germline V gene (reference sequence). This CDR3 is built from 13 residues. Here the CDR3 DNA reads TGTGCCAGCAGCCGACGGGGCCGCGGTGAGCAGTTCTTC. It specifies CASSRRGRGEQFF.

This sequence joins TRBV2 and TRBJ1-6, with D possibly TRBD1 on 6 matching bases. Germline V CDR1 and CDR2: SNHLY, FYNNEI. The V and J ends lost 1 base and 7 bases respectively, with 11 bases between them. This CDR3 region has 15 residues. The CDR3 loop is CASSEVGGVNSPLHF. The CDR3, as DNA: TGTGCCAGCAGTGAAGTTGGGGGCGTCAATTCACCCCTCCACTTT.

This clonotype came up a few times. The CDR3 DNA reads TGTGCCAGCAGTCACGGGATTACCTACGAGCAGTACTTC. The encoded protein is CASSHGITYEQYF. This chain joins TRBV6-2 or TRBV6-3 and TRBJ2-7; possibly TRBD2 for D (5 bases). Trimming took 5 bases from V and 2 from J, leaving 10 bases between them. CDR1 is MNHEY, CDR2 SVGEGT, per germline. The CDR3 extends over 13 amino acids.

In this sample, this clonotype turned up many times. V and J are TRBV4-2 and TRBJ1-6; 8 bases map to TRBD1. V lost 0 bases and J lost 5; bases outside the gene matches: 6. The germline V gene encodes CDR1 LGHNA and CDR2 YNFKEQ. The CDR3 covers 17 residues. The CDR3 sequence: CASSQEWQGADNSPLHF. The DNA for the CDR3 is TGTGCCAGCAGCCAAGAATGGCAGGGGGCGGATAATTCACCCCTCCACTTT.

Written as DNA, the CDR3 is TGTGCCATCAGTGAGTCTAGCGGGGGGGCAGATACGCAGTATTTT. The encoded protein is CAISESSGGADTQYF. The chain has TRBV10-3 and TRBJ2-3, with 11 positions matching TRBD2. CDR3 length equals 15 residues. Germline values: CDR1 ENHRY, CDR2 SYGVKD. V was pared by 0 bases and J by 4 bases, with 0 bases of the junction left unmatched.